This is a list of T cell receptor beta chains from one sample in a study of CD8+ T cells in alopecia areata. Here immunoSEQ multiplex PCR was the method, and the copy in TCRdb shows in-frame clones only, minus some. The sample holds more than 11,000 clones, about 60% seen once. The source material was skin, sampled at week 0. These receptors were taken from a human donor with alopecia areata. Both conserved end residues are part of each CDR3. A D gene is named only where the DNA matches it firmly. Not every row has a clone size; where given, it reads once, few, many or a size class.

CDR3 protein: CASSVPDRFNSPLHF
CDR3 DNA: TGTGCCAGCAGCGTCCCCGACAGGTTTAATTCACCCCTCCACTTT
D gene: NA
clone size: NA
V gene: TRBV7-4
J gene: TRBJ1-6

CDR3 protein: CASSLGLKQPQHF
CDR3 DNA: TGCGCCAGCAGCCTCGGTTTGAAGCAGCCCCAGCATTTT
D gene: NA
clone size: NA
V gene: TRBV5-1
J gene: TRBJ1-5

CDR3 protein: CASSLDSSRYEQYF
CDR3 DNA: TGCGCCAGCAGCTTGGACAGCTCCCGCTACGAGCAGTACTTC
D gene: NA
clone size: NA
V gene: TRBV5-1
J gene: TRBJ2-7

CDR3 protein: CASSLTGTANTEAFF
CDR3 DNA: TGCGCCAGCAGCTTGACGGGGACAGCGAACACTGAAGCTTTCTTT
D gene: TRBD1
clone size: NA
V gene: TRBV5-1
J gene: TRBJ1-1

CDR3 protein: CASRDDSRDGYTF
CDR3 DNA: TGTGCCAGCCGCGACGACAGCCGTGATGGCTACACCTTC
D gene: NA
clone size: few
V gene: TRBV2
J gene: TRBJ1-2

CDR3 protein: CASSKVLGDRGPDTQYF
CDR3 DNA: TGTGCCAGCAGCAAAGTTCTAGGGGACAGGGGGCCCGATACGCAGTATTTT
D gene: NA
clone size: NA
V gene: TRBV21-1
J gene: TRBJ2-3

CDR3 protein: CASTTVGGNLRDTGELFF
CDR3 DNA: TGCGCCAGCACCACGGTCGGGGGAAACCTGCGGGACACCGGGGAGCTGTTTTTT
D gene: NA
clone size: NA
V gene: TRBV5-1
J gene: TRBJ2-2

CDR3 protein: CASSSLLSTGELFF
CDR3 DNA: TGTGCCAGCAGCTCCCTACTCTCGACCGGGGAGCTGTTTTTT
D gene: NA
clone size: NA
V gene: TRBV7-2
J gene: TRBJ2-2

CDR3 protein: CASSLILAGYQETQYF
CDR3 DNA: TGTGCCAGCAGCTTGATCCTAGCGGGATACCAAGAGACCCAGTACTTC
D gene: TRBD2
clone size: medium-sized
V gene: TRBV5-6
J gene: TRBJ2-5

CDR3 protein: CASNSRRGGFTDTQYF
CDR3 DNA: TGTGCCAGCAACTCCCGCAGGGGAGGATTCACAGATACGCAGTATTTT
D gene: NA
clone size: once
V gene: TRBV7-2
J gene: TRBJ2-3

CDR3 protein: CASSAQTGLEAFF
CDR3 DNA: TGTGCCAGCAGCGCACAAACAGGGCTTGAAGCTTTCTTT
D gene: NA
clone size: few
V gene: TRBV7-9
J gene: TRBJ1-1

CDR3 protein: CASSLDRGVTYEQYF
CDR3 DNA: TGTGCCAGCAGCTTAGACAGGGGGGTAACCTACGAGCAGTACTTC
D gene: TRBD1
clone size: NA
V gene: TRBV7-9
J gene: TRBJ2-7

CDR3 protein: CSVEDVDTF
CDR3 DNA: TGCAGCGTTGAGGACGTCGACACCTTC
D gene: NA
clone size: NA
V gene: TRBV29-1
J gene: TRBJ1-2

CDR3 protein: CASRVDGFGEKLFF
CDR3 DNA: TGTGCCAGCAGGGTGGACGGGTTTGGGGAAAAACTGTTTTTT
D gene: NA
clone size: NA
V gene: TRBV6-1
J gene: TRBJ1-4

CDR3 protein: CASSVGSGRLGEQFF
CDR3 DNA: TGTGCCAGCAGCGTAGGATCAGGGAGGTTAGGTGAGCAGTTCTTC
D gene: NA
clone size: NA
V gene: TRBV9
J gene: TRBJ2-1

CDR3 protein: CASSFYATESNYGYTF
CDR3 DNA: TGTGCCAGCAGCTTTTATGCGACAGAGTCTAACTATGGCTACACCTTC
D gene: NA
clone size: NA
V gene: TRBV5-8
J gene: TRBJ1-2

CDR3 protein: CATRTGDSSTDTQYF
CDR3 DNA: TGTGCCACCCGCACAGGGGACTCTAGCACAGATACGCAGTATTTT
D gene: NA
clone size: NA
V gene: TRBV19
J gene: TRBJ2-3

CDR3 protein: CASSPGTSGGLGEQFF
CDR3 DNA: TGTGCCAGCAGCCCCGGGACTAGCGGGGGACTAGGTGAGCAGTTCTTC
D gene: TRBD2
clone size: NA
V gene: TRBV5-4
J gene: TRBJ2-1

CDR3 protein: CASSLLAGGYYEQYF
CDR3 DNA: TGTGCCAGCAGTTTGTTAGCGGGGGGGTACTACGAGCAGTACTTC
D gene: TRBD2
clone size: few
V gene: TRBV27
J gene: TRBJ2-7

CDR3 protein: CAWSPRENTEAFF
CDR3 DNA: TGTGCCTGGAGCCCGAGAGAGAACACTGAAGCTTTCTTT
D gene: NA
clone size: few
V gene: TRBV30
J gene: TRBJ1-1

CDR3 protein: CASSQAGTNSYEQYF
CDR3 DNA: TGCGCCAGCAGCCAAGCCGGGACTAACTCCTACGAGCAGTACTTC
D gene: TRBD2
clone size: once
V gene: TRBV4-1
J gene: TRBJ2-7

CDR3 protein: CASSKFSVTPYEQYF
CDR3 DNA: TGTGCCAGCAGCAAATTCAGTGTTACACCCTACGAGCAGTACTTC
D gene: NA
clone size: NA
V gene: TRBV27
J gene: TRBJ2-7

CDR3 protein: CAGQGNEKLFF
CDR3 DNA: TGCGCAGGACAGGGGAACGAAAAACTGTTTTTT
D gene: TRBD1
clone size: NA
V gene: TRBV23-1
J gene: TRBJ1-4

CDR3 protein: CATTGQGALDTEAFF
CDR3 DNA: TGTGCCACCACTGGACAGGGGGCTTTGGACACTGAAGCTTTCTTT
D gene: TRBD1
clone size: few
V gene: TRBV15
J gene: TRBJ1-1

CDR3 protein: CASSLDRRQYF
CDR3 DNA: TGTGCCAGCAGCTTAGATCGACGGCAGTACTTC
D gene: NA
clone size: NA
V gene: TRBV7-9
J gene: TRBJ2-7

CDR3 protein: CASSAQDEKLFF
CDR3 DNA: TGTGCCAGCAGTGCCCAGGATGAAAAACTGTTTTTT
D gene: NA
clone size: NA
V gene: TRBV27
J gene: TRBJ1-4

CDR3 protein: CASRQGASSSYNSPLHF
CDR3 DNA: TGTGCCAGCAGACAGGGAGCGTCGAGCTCCTATAATTCACCCCTCCACTTT
D gene: NA
clone size: NA
V gene: TRBV2
J gene: TRBJ1-6

CDR3 protein: CASSLVWTGATTEAFF
CDR3 DNA: TGTGCCAGCAGCTTAGTTTGGACGGGGGCCACCACTGAAGCTTTCTTT
D gene: NA
clone size: NA
V gene: TRBV7-9
J gene: TRBJ1-1

CDR3 protein: CASSYYRNYEQYF
CDR3 DNA: TGTGCCAGCAGTTACTACAGGAACTACGAGCAGTACTTC
D gene: NA
clone size: NA
V gene: TRBV6-5
J gene: TRBJ2-7

CDR3 protein: CASSNLRPLNTGELFF
CDR3 DNA: TGTGCCAGTAGTAATCTCCGACCCCTTAACACCGGGGAGCTGTTTTTT
D gene: NA
clone size: NA
V gene: TRBV19
J gene: TRBJ2-2

CDR3 protein: CASSARGSYNEQFF
CDR3 DNA: TGCGCCAGCAGTGCGAGGGGTTCCTACAATGAGCAGTTCTTC
D gene: NA
clone size: NA
V gene: TRBV5-1
J gene: TRBJ2-1

CDR3 protein: CASSPRDRETTFF
CDR3 DNA: TGTGCCAGCAGCCCCCGGGACAGGGAGACGACTTTCTTT
D gene: TRBD1
clone size: few
V gene: TRBV7-2
J gene: TRBJ1-1

CDR3 protein: CSVEDRGGSTDTQYF
CDR3 DNA: TGCAGCGTTGAAGATCGCGGGGGTAGCACAGATACGCAGTATTTT
D gene: TRBD2
clone size: NA
V gene: TRBV29-1
J gene: TRBJ2-3

CDR3 protein: CASSQVGYNEQFF
CDR3 DNA: TGCGCCAGCAGCCAAGTGGGGTACAATGAGCAGTTCTTC
D gene: NA
clone size: NA
V gene: TRBV4-1
J gene: TRBJ2-1

CDR3 protein: CASSPAGAVSAGNTIYF
CDR3 DNA: TGCGCCAGCAGCCCCGCCGGGGCCGTAAGTGCTGGAAACACCATATATTTT
D gene: NA
clone size: NA
V gene: TRBV4-1
J gene: TRBJ1-3

CDR3 protein: CSVLDRGPSGANVLTF
CDR3 DNA: TGCAGCGTGCTGGACAGAGGCCCCTCCGGGGCCAACGTCCTGACTTTC
D gene: NA
clone size: NA
V gene: TRBV29-1
J gene: TRBJ2-6

CDR3 protein: CASSDRVGNQPQHF
CDR3 DNA: TGTGCCAGCAGTGATAGGGTGGGAAATCAGCCCCAGCATTTT
D gene: NA
clone size: NA
V gene: TRBV2
J gene: TRBJ1-5

CDR3 protein: CASSIRGELAGPETQYF
CDR3 DNA: TGTGCCAGCAGCATAAGAGGGGAGTTAGCGGGGCCAGAGACCCAGTACTTC
D gene: TRBD2
clone size: NA
V gene: TRBV4-2
J gene: TRBJ2-5

CDR3 protein: CASSLDVGVYEQYF
CDR3 DNA: TGTGCCAGCAGCTTAGATGTAGGTGTCTACGAGCAGTACTTC
D gene: NA
clone size: medium-sized
V gene: TRBV7-9
J gene: TRBJ2-7

CDR3 protein: CASRKGRTEELFF
CDR3 DNA: TGTGCCAGCAGAAAGGGGCGCACCGAGGAGCTGTTTTTT
D gene: NA
clone size: once
V gene: TRBV2
J gene: TRBJ2-2

CDR3 protein: CASTPDRGNTEAFF
CDR3 DNA: TGCGCCAGCACCCCGGACAGGGGCAACACTGAAGCTTTCTTT
D gene: TRBD1
clone size: once
V gene: TRBV5-1
J gene: TRBJ1-1

CDR3 protein: CASSFGGRNLNSPLHF
CDR3 DNA: TGTGCCAGCAGTTTCGGAGGGCGTAACTTGAATTCACCCCTCCACTTT
D gene: NA
clone size: NA
V gene: TRBV28
J gene: TRBJ1-6

CDR3 protein: CASSGASGVIYNEQFF
CDR3 DNA: TGTGCCAGCAGCGGCGCTAGCGGGGTGATCTACAATGAGCAGTTCTTC
D gene: TRBD2
clone size: few
V gene: TRBV7-2
J gene: TRBJ2-1

CDR3 protein: CASSELGQVLTEAFF
CDR3 DNA: TGTGCCAGCAGTGAATTGGGACAGGTGCTCACTGAAGCTTTCTTT
D gene: TRBD1
clone size: NA
V gene: TRBV2
J gene: TRBJ1-1

CDR3 protein: CASSSFGTDTQYF
CDR3 DNA: TGTGCCAGCAGCTCCTTCGGTACAGATACGCAGTATTTT
D gene: NA
clone size: few
V gene: TRBV7-2
J gene: TRBJ2-3

CDR3 protein: CASSQESGPGGPNEQFF
CDR3 DNA: TGCGCCAGCAGCCAAGAAAGCGGGCCGGGGGGGCCGAATGAGCAGTTCTTC
D gene: TRBD2
clone size: NA
V gene: TRBV4-3
J gene: TRBJ2-1

CDR3 protein: CASSQSRVTEGTGNYEQYF
CDR3 DNA: TGCGCCAGCAGTCAATCGAGAGTCACGGAGGGTACAGGGAACTACGAGCAGTACTTC
D gene: NA
clone size: NA
V gene: TRBV23-1
J gene: TRBJ2-7

CDR3 protein: CASSLGGYGYTF
CDR3 DNA: TGTGCCAGCAGCTTAGGGGGATACGGCTACACCTTC
D gene: NA
clone size: medium-sized
V gene: TRBV7-6
J gene: TRBJ1-2

CDR3 protein: CASSPRTGRNIQYF
CDR3 DNA: TGTGCCAGCAGCCCCCGGACTGGCAGGAACATTCAGTACTTC
D gene: NA
clone size: NA
V gene: TRBV5-4
J gene: TRBJ2-4

CDR3 protein: CASREGLAAVYNEQFF
CDR3 DNA: TGCGCCAGCAGGGAGGGACTAGCGGCGGTCTACAATGAGCAGTTCTTC
D gene: TRBD2
clone size: NA
V gene: TRBV5-1
J gene: TRBJ2-1

CDR3 protein: CASSRTSGGYNEQYF
CDR3 DNA: TGTGCCAGCAGCCGTACTAGCGGGGGTTATAACGAGCAGTACTTC
D gene: TRBD2
clone size: few
V gene: TRBV13
J gene: TRBJ2-7

CDR3 protein: CATSSIGGEDEQYF
CDR3 DNA: TGTGCCACCAGCAGTATAGGGGGCGAGGATGAGCAGTACTTC
D gene: TRBD1
clone size: few
V gene: TRBV15
J gene: TRBJ2-7

CDR3 protein: CASSEHWRTTTMDTQYF
CDR3 DNA: TGTGCCAGCAGTGAACATTGGAGGACAACAACGATGGATACGCAGTATTTT
D gene: NA
clone size: NA
V gene: TRBV25-1
J gene: TRBJ2-3

CDR3 protein: CASSSTGGNEQYF
CDR3 DNA: TGTGCCAGCAGTTCGACAGGGGGCAACGAGCAGTACTTC
D gene: TRBD1
clone size: NA
V gene: TRBV28
J gene: TRBJ2-7

CDR3 protein: CAIKGVKNTGELFF
CDR3 DNA: TGTGCCATCAAGGGGGTCAAGAACACCGGGGAGCTGTTTTTT
D gene: NA
clone size: NA
V gene: TRBV10-3
J gene: TRBJ2-2

CDR3 protein: CASSVGQVEKLFF
CDR3 DNA: TGTGCCAGCAGCGTAGGACAAGTCGAAAAACTGTTTTTT
D gene: NA
clone size: NA
V gene: TRBV9
J gene: TRBJ1-4

CDR3 protein: CASSSSRQRGRETQYF
CDR3 DNA: TGTGCCAGCAGCTCCTCTCGGCAGCGGGGGCGAGAGACCCAGTACTTC
D gene: TRBD2
clone size: NA
V gene: TRBV5-4
J gene: TRBJ2-5

CDR3 protein: CASSQDSNIYGYTF
CDR3 DNA: TGTGCCAGCAGCCAGGACAGCAATATCTATGGCTACACCTTC
D gene: NA
clone size: NA
V gene: TRBV27
J gene: TRBJ1-2

CDR3 protein: CASSVASISRDSNTGELFF
CDR3 DNA: TGTGCCAGCAGCGTAGCAAGTATCAGCCGGGACAGTAACACCGGGGAGCTGTTTTTT
D gene: TRBD1
clone size: NA
V gene: TRBV9
J gene: TRBJ2-2

CDR3 protein: CASSPLGLAVSSYEQYF
CDR3 DNA: TGTGCCAGCAGCCCCTTGGGGCTAGCGGTGAGCTCCTACGAGCAGTACTTC
D gene: TRBD2
clone size: few
V gene: TRBV28
J gene: TRBJ2-7